The 9 T cell receptor beta chains in this list originate from one sample, sequenced in a study of immune evolution from preneoplasia to lung adenocarcinoma. TCRdb's table, derived via immunoSEQ multiplex PCR, lists solely in-frame clones and lacks some. The sample yields some 3,600 clones, just over 75% seen once. Sequencing was performed on FFPE adjacent normal lung tissue. These receptors all stem from a person aged 65 to 85 with lung adenocarcinoma.

This chain connects TRBV7-9 to TRBJ1-2, with TRBD1 identical over 7 bases. Unmatched junction bases numbered 5, after V lost 4 bases and J lost 0 bases. Germline V gene data show CDR1 as SEHNR and CDR2 as FQNEAQ (reference sequence). The CDR3 totals 15 residues. As DNA, the CDR3 is TGTGCCAGCAGCTCCAGGGGGGGAGCTAACTATGGCTACACCTTC. It encodes CASSSRGGANYGYTF.

The genes are TRBV2 and TRBJ1-1; 10 bases agree with TRBD1. V trimming: 2 bases; J trimming: 4 bases; junction bases outside the gene matches: 10. This CDR3 has 17 residues. Per germline, CDR1 SNHLY and CDR2 FYNNEI. CDR3 in amino acids: CASSETRTGGICTEAFF. CDR3 nucleotide sequence: TGTGCCAGCAGTGAAACCCGGACAGGGGGAATTTGCACTGAAGCTTTCTTT.

The V gene is TRBV10-3, the J gene TRBJ1-2; D is unresolved. V lost 3 bases to trimming and J lost 2 bases, with 7 bases between them. CDR3 length equals 13 residues. Germline V CDR1 and CDR2: ENHRY, SYGVKD. The CDR3 DNA is TGTGCCATCAGTGATATAGGGAACTATGGCTACACCTTC. This encodes CAISDIGNYGYTF.

The V call is TRBV7-8, the J call TRBJ2-5; 8 nucleotides match TRBD1. With V trimmed by 1 base and J by 3 bases, 10 bases remained unmatched. The germline gives CDR1 SGHVS, CDR2 FQNEAQ. This CDR3 region has 17 residues. The CDR3 DNA reads as TGTGCCAGCAGCTTAGGGGCAGGGGGCGAAATTAAAGAGACCCAGTACTTC. Encoded protein: CASSLGAGGEIKETQYF.

The genes are TRBV7-2 and TRBJ2-5; weak D call: TRBD2 (5 bases). Germline V gene sequence: CDR1 SGHTA, CDR2 FQGNSA. The CDR3 is 13 amino acids. V lost 4 bases to trimming and J lost 6 bases, with 12 bases between them. CDR3 DNA sequence: TGTGCCAGCAGCTCCCCCGGGATACAGACCCAGTACTTC. It is translated as CASSSPGIQTQYF.

This clone turned up a few times. V usage is TRBV4-1 and J usage is TRBJ1-5; D gene unclear. The V and J ends lost 0 bases and 7 bases respectively, with 7 bases between them. CDR3 length: 13 residues. Germline V lookup: CDR1 MGHRA, CDR2 YSYEKL. The CDR3 protein is CASSQDPGQPQHF. The CDR3 nucleotides read TGCGCCAGCAGCCAAGATCCGGGCCAGCCCCAGCATTTT.

The chain links TRBV6-6 to TRBJ2-7; TRBD1 agrees at 8 bases. V gave up 0 bases and J gave up 6 bases; unmatched junction bases: 1. The length of the CDR3 is 13 residues. Germline V gene data show CDR1 as MNHNY and CDR2 as SVGAGI (reference sequence). The DNA of the CDR3 is TGTGCCAGCAGTTACTCCCAGGGGGCCGAGCAGTACTTC. Translated, it gives CASSYSQGAEQYF.

This clone was counted only a few times. The V gene is TRBV5-1, the J gene TRBJ2-5; 8 positions match TRBD1. CDR1 SGHRS and CDR2 YFSETQ come from the germline V gene. The CDR3 is made up of 14 amino acids. V was clipped by 3 bases and J by 9 bases; unmatched bases: 10. CDR3 DNA: TGCGCCAGCAGCTCCCGACAGGGGCCCGAGTCCCAGTACTTC. Amino acids: CASSSRQGPESQYF.

This chain connects TRBV2 to TRBJ2-5; the D is unclear. This CDR3 has 14 residues. The V end lost 7 bases, the J end lost 2 bases, and 14 bases lay between the germline ends. The germline CDR1 and CDR2 sequences are SNHLY and FYNNEI. The CDR3 nucleotides read TGTGCCAGCATTTTTACTCGCCAACAAGAGACCCAGTACTTC. Translation: CASIFTRQQETQYF.